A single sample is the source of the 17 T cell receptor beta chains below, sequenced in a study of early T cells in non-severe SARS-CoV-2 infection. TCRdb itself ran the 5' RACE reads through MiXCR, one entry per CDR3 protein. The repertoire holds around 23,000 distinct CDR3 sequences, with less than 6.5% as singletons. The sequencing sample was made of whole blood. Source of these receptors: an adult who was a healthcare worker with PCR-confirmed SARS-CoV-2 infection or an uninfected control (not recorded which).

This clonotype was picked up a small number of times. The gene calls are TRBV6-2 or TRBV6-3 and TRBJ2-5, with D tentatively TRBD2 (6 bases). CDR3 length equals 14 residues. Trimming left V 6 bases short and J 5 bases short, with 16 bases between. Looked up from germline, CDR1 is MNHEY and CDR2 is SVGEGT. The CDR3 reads CASRFGGPGETQYF. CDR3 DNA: TGTGCCAGCAGATTCGGAGGGCCCGGGGAGACCCAGTACTTC.

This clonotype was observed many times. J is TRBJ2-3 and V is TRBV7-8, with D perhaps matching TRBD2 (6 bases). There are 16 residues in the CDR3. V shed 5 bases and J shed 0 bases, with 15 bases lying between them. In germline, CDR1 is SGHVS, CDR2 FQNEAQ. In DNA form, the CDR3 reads TGTGCCAGCAGCCCCGACCGGGACTCAAGCACAGATACGCAGTATTTT. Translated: CASSPDRDSSTDTQYF. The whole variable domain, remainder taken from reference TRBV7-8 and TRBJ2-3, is GAGVSQSPRYKVAKRGQDVALRCDPISGHVSLFWYQQALGQGPEFLTYFQNEAQLDKSGLPSDRFFAERPEGSVSTLKIQRTQQEDSAVYLCASSPDRDSSTDTQYFGPGTRLTVL.

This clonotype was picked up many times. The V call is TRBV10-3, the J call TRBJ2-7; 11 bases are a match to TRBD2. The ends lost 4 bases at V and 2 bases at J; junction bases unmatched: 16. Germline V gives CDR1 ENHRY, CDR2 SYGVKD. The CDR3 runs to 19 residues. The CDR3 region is CAISAPASGRPRATYEQYF. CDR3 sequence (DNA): TGTGCCATCAGTGCCCCCGCTAGCGGGAGGCCCCGAGCCACCTACGAGCAGTACTTC.

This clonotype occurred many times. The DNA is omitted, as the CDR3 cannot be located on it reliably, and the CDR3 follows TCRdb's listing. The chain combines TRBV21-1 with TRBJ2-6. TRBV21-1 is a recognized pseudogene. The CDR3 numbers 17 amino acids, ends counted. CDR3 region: CASSKDKWGTGANVLTF.

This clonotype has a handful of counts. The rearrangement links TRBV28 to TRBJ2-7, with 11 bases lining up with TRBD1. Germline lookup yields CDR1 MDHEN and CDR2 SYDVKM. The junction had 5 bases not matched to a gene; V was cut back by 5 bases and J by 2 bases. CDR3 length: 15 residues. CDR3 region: CASSPAGQGAYEQYF. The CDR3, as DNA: TGTGCCAGCAGTCCCGCGGGACAGGGGGCCTACGAGCAGTACTTC.

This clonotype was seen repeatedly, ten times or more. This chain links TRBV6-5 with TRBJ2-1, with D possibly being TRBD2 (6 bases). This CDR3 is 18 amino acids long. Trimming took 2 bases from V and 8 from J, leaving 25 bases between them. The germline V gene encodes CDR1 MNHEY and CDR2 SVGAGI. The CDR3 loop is CASSYIPGGTPRIDEQFF. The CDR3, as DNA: TGTGCCAGCAGTTACATCCCTGGGGGGACTCCGCGTATCGATGAGCAGTTCTTC.

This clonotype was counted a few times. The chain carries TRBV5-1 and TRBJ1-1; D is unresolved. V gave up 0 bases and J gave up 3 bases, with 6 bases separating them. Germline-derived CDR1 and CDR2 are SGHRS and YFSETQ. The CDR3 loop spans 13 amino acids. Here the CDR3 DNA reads TGCGCCAGCAGCTTGGAGTCTTACACTGAAGCTTTCTTT. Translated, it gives CASSLESYTEAFF.

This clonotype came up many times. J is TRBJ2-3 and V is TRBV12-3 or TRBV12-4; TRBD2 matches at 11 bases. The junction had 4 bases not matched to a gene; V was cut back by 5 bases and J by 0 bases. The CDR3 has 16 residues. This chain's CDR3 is CASSARTSGSTDTQYF. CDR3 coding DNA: TGTGCCAGCAGTGCACGGACTAGCGGGAGCACAGATACGCAGTATTTT.

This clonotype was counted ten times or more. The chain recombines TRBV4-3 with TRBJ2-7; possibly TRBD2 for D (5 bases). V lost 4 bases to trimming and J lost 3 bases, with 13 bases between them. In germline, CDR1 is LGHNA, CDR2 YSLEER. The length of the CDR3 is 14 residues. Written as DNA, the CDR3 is TGCGCCAGCAGCCCCGCAGTTGGGAGCTACGAGCAGTACTTC. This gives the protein CASSPAVGSYEQYF.

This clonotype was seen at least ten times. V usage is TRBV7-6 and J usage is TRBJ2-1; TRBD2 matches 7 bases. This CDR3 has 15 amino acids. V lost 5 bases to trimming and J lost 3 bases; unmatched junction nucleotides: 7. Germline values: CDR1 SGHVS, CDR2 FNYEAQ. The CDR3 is CASSPLADLYNEQFF. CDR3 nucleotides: TGTGCCAGCAGCCCGCTAGCGGACCTCTACAATGAGCAGTTCTTC.

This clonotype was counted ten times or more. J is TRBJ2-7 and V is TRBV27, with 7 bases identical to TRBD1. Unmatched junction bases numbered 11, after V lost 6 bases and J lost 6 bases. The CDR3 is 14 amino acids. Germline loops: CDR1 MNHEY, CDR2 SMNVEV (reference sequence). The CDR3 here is CASRSSGGPLEQYF. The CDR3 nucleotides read TGTGCCAGCAGATCCTCAGGGGGTCCCCTCGAGCAGTACTTC.

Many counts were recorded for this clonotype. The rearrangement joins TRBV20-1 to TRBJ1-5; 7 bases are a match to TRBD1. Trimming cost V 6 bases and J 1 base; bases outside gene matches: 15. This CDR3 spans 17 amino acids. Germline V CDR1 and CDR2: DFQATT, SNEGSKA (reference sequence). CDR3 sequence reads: CSAPSLGQGVSNQPQHF. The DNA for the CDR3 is TGCAGTGCCCCCTCCTTAGGGCAGGGGGTAAGCAATCAGCCCCAGCATTTT.

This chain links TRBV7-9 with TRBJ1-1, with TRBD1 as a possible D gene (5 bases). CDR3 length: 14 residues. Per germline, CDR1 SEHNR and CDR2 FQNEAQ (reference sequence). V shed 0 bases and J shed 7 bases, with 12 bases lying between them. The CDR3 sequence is CASSLAGGKGEAFF. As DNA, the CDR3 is TGTGCCAGCAGCTTAGCGGGGGGTAAAGGTGAAGCTTTCTTT.

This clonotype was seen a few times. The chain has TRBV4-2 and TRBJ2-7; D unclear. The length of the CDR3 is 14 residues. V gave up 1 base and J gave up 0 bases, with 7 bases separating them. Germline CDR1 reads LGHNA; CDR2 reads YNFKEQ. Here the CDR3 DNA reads TGTGCCAGCAGCCAAGGATGGGACTCCTACGAGCAGTACTTC. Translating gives CASSQGWDSYEQYF.

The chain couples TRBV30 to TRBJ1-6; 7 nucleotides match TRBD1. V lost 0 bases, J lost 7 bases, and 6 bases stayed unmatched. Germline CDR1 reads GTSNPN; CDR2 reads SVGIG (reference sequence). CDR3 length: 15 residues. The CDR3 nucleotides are TGTGCCTGGAGTGTACAGGGACAGCAAAATTCACCCCTCCACTTT. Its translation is CAWSVQGQQNSPLHF.

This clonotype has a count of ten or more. The CDR3 here is CASSQAMADPSYNEQFF. Written as DNA, the CDR3 is TGCGCCAGCAGCCAAGCAATGGCGGATCCCTCCTACAATGAGCAGTTCTTC. V and J are TRBV4-3 and TRBJ2-1; D uncertain. The germline V gene has CDR1 LGHNA and CDR2 YSLEER. This CDR3 is built from 17 residues. With 1 base removed from V and 0 bases from J, the gap between germline ends came to 13 bases.

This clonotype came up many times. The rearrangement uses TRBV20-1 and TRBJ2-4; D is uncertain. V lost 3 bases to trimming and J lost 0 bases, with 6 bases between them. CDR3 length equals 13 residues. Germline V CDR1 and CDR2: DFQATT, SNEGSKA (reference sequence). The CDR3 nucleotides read TGCAGTGCTAGTATGGTAGCCAAAAACATTCAGTACTTC. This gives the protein CSASMVAKNIQYF.